A selection of T cell receptor beta chains follows, all from one sample in a study of CD8 T cells in ankylosing spondylitis. TCRdb re-derived calls from the 5' RACE reads in MiXCR, one entry per CDR3 protein. The sample contains roughly 230,000 distinct CDR3 sequences, under 20% of which appear only once. The sample comprised blood, either unsorted or a sorted T cell fraction (not recorded which). The receptors were sampled from a male donor with ankylosing spondylitis or in good health (not recorded which). Both conserved end residues are part of each CDR3. D genes are given only for firm matches. Some rows mark clone size as missing; the rest say once, few, many or name a class of expanded clone.

TRBJ2-1	-	TRBV7-9	-	TGTGCCAGCAGCTCTTGGGCGTCCGGGAATGAGCAGTTCTTC	CASSSWASGNEQFF
TRBJ2-7	-	TRBV29-1	-	TGCAGCGTTGAAGTACAAACAGGGATGAAAGACGAGCAGTACTTC	CSVEVQTGMKDEQYF
TRBJ1-2	-	TRBV29-1	once	TGCAGCGTTGATGGAGGCAGGGTTTCCTATGGCTACACCTTC	CSVDGGRVSYGYTF
TRBJ2-4	-	TRBV12-3/TRBV12-4	few	TGTGCCAGCAGTTTGGGGTGGTCGAACATTCAGTACTTC	CASSLGWSNIQYF
TRBJ2-3	TRBD1	TRBV29-1	-	TGCAGCGTGTCATGGATGGACAGGGGGACAGATACGCAGTATTTT	CSVSWMDRGTDTQYF
TRBJ1-3	-	TRBV11-2	-	TGTGCCAGCAGCGCAATGACAGTTTCCTCTGGAAACACCATATATTTT	CASSAMTVSSGNTIYF
TRBJ2-3	-	TRBV11-2	once	TGTGCCAGCAGCCAGTTGGGGGGCGCCGTTTCAGATACGCAGTATTTT	CASSQLGGAVSDTQYF
TRBJ2-3	TRBD1	TRBV10-3	-	TGTGCCATCAGTGACCTAACCGGGACAGGCGTGGATACGCAGTATTTT	CAISDLTGTGVDTQYF
TRBJ2-1	TRBD1	TRBV7-9	-	TGTGCCAGCAGCTACGTCCCCGGACAGGGGAATATAGATGAGCAGTTCTTC	CASSYVPGQGNIDEQFF
TRBJ2-7	TRBD2	TRBV29-1	few	TGCAGCGTTGAAACTAGCGGGACCTACGAGCAGTACTTC	CSVETSGTYEQYF
TRBJ2-1	-	TRBV21-1	-	TGTGCCAGCAGCAAATTTCGTTTGGAGACAGGCAACAATGAGCAGTTCTTC	CASSKFRLETGNNEQFF
TRBJ1-4	-	TRBV27	few	TGTGCCAGCAGGCCGGACGCCGTATGGATGGGGAAACTGTTTTTT	CASRPDAVWMGKLFF